This T cell receptor beta chain was recorded in a study of blood T cell repertoires in COVID-19. Study summary: There were acute and convalescent COVID-19 samples, and they came from the United States, Italy and Spain.

Authors' data handling: For nucleated cells, counts were estimated from reference gene primer amplification. Generated by immunoSEQ multiplex PCR, the TCRdb table keeps only in-frame clones and is missing some. V and J calls and clone size come straight from that table; D and trimming were deduced from the DNA. The data contain 200,000 to 250,000 clones, around 82% of them singletons. CDR1 is LNHDA, CDR2 SQIVND, per germline (reference sequence). The CDR3 totals 15 residues. V dropped 5 bases and J dropped 3; count of bases not matched to a gene: 8. Sequencing was carried out using peripheral blood. The rearrangement uses TRBV19 and TRBJ1-2; TRBD1 agrees at 8 bases. The TCR sequence derives from a human donor in a cohort sampled during active COVID-19. The CDR3 is CASSLGTGVYYGYTF. The CDR3 DNA follows: TGTGCCAGTAGTCTAGGGACAGGAGTCTACTATGGCTACACCTTC.